Reported below is one T cell receptor (beta chain). Germline V gene lookup returns CDR1 SGHTA and CDR2 FQGNSA. The CDR3 is 17 residues long. The V gene end was trimmed by 4 bases and the J gene end by 1 base; junction bases not matched to a gene: 11. The data belong to a study of blood T cell repertoires in COVID-19. Study details: Italy, Spain and the United States were the sources of the convalescent and acute COVID-19 samples. PBMCs, B-cell-depleted T cells, or T cells provided the cDNA or gDNA that made up the material.

In the source study's methods: Amplification of reference gene primers was used by the study to estimate nucleated cell counts. Profiling relied on immunoSEQ multiplex PCR, and the TCRdb table lists in-frame clones only, not all of them. The DNA gave D and trimming, while V, J and clone size come from that table. This sample has approximately 180,000 clones, with over 75% found just once. What was sequenced was peripheral blood. This rearrangement joins TRBV7-2 to TRBJ1-1; 8 nucleotides match TRBD1. This sequence originates from a man between 60 and 75 years old with acute or convalescent COVID-19. The CDR3 loop reads CASSSIPTGTGNTEAFF. The CDR3 nucleotides read TGTGCCAGCAGCTCGATACCGACCGGGACAGGGAACACTGAAGCTTTCTTT.